The TCR beta chain described here comes from a study of CD8 T cells in ankylosing spondylitis. Findings of the study overall: Disease-linked clones reportedly showed significant enrichment in matched ankylosing spondylitis synovial fluid.

In the case of this clonotype: Antigen: not known.

TCRdb redid the calling of the 5' RACE reads with MiXCR, one entry per CDR3 protein. The table records over 130,000 distinct CDR3 sequences, around 43% of them present only once. V lost 3 bases and J lost 4, with 16 bases in between. Per germline, CDR1 SGDLS and CDR2 YYNGEE. This CDR3 spans 15 amino acids. The chain employs TRBV9 and TRBJ1-2; D may be TRBD1 (5 bases). The source is a male donor with ankylosing spondylitis. The specimen was synovial fluid, either unsorted or a sorted T cell fraction (not recorded which). The CDR3, as DNA: TGTGCCAGCAGCGCCCAGGAGGGGCTAGGCTATGGCTACACCTTC. This sequence encodes CASSAQEGLGYGYTF.